The 2 T cell receptor beta chains below were found in one sample sequenced in a study of T cells in Graves' hyperthyroidism and ophthalmopathy. Amplified TCR beta CDR3 regions derived from RNA transcripts. The study used the HTBI primer set for a first-round RT-PCR of the TCR CDR3. TCRdb analysed the multiplex PCR reads with MiXCR anew, one entry per CDR3 protein. Here the sample spans 550,000 to 650,000 distinct CDR3 sequences, approximately 15% being singletons. What was sequenced was blood. These receptor sequences come from a woman under 40 with Graves' hyperthyroidism that later progressed to Graves' ophthalmopathy.

This clonotype has only a few counts. The genes are TRBV27 and TRBJ2-1; 12 nucleotides align to TRBD2. The germline V gene has CDR1 MNHEY and CDR2 SMNVEV (reference sequence). The CDR3 has 15 residues. Trimming at V came to 5 bases and at J to 8 bases, leaving 7 bases not matched to a gene. The CDR3 here is CASSEGLAGFYEQFF. CDR3 DNA sequence: TGTGCCAGCAGTGAGGGACTAGCGGGTTTTTATGAGCAGTTCTTC.

This clonotype was recorded a few times. One end of the junction fails to match germline, which may point to a read error. This chain joins TRBV24-1 and TRBJ2-2, with D perhaps TRBD2 (5 bases). Germline V gene sequence: CDR1 KGHDR, CDR2 SFDVKD. The CDR3 spans 14 residues. CDR3 residues: CATSRTSSTGERFF. The DNA for the CDR3 is TGTGCCACCAGCCGGACTTCGTCGACCGGGGAGCGGTTTTTT.